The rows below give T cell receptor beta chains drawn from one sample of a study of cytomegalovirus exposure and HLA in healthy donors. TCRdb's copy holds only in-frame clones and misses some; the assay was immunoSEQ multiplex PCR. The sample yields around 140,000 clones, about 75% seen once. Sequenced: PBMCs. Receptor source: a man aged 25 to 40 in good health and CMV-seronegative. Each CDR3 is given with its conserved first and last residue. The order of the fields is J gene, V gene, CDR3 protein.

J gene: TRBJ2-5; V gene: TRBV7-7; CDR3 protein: CASSSQRGRQETQYF
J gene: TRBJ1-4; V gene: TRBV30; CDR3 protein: CAWSTQGAEKLFF
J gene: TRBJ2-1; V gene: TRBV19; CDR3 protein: CASSTAGGPAEQFF
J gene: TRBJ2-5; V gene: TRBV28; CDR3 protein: CASSLERETQYF
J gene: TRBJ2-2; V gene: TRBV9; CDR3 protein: CASSVGRQHSTGELFF
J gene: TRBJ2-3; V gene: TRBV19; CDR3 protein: CASSIIRDIWSTDTQYF
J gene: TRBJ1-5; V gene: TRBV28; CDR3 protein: CASSRGGWSQHF
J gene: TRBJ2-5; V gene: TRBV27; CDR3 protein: CASSWGGQEETQYF
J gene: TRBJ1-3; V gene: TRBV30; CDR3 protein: CAWSPRAPNSGNTIYF
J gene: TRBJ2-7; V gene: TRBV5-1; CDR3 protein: CASSPGGPYEQYF
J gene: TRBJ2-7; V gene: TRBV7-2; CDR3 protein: CASSPQGGGIYEQYF
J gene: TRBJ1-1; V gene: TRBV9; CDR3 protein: CASSVGQNEAFF
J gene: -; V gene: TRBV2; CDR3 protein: CASRGYPYEQYF
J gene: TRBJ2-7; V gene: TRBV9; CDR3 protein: CASSRQGDGWYEQYF
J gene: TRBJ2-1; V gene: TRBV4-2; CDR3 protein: CASSQALAGLSRTLSYNEQFF
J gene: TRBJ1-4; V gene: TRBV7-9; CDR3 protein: CASSPGSATNEKLFF
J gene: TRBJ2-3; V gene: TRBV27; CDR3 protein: CASMGDRGGADTQYF
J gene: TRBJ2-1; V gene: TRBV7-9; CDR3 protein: CASQRGTSGRGEQFF
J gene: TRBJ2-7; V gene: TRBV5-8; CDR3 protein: CASSLRRGHMVNEQYF
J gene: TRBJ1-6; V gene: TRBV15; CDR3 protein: CATSRGNRANSPLHF
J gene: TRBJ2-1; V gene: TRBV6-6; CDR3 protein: CASSRGQGINNEQFF
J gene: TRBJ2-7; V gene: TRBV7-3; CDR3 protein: CASSLGTVSTEQYF
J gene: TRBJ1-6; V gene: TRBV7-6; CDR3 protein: CASSSGTGEGSYNSPLHF
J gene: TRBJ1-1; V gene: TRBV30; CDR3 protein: CAWWAGIKAFF
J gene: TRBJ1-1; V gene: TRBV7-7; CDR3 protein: CASSLARGSEAFF
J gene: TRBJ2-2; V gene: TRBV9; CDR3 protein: CASNPDRVYAGELFF
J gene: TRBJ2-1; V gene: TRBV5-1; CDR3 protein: CASSLQAVDNEQFF
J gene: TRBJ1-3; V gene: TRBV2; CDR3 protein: CASSDETGSSGNTIYF
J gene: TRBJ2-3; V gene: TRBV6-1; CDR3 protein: CATTESTDTQYF
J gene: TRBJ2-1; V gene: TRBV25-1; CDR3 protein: CASSELAGYNEQFF
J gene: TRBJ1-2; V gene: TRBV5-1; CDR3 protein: CASFETGMDYGYTF
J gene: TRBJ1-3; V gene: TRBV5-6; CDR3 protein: CASSNPARDGNTIYF
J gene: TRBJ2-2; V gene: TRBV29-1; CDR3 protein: CSGRGARNTGELFF
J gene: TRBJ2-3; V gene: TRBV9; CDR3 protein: CASSVTGATDTQYF
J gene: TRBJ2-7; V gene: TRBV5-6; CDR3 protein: CASSLGQYEQYF
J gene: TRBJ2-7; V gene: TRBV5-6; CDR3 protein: CASSSLAGWTYEQYF
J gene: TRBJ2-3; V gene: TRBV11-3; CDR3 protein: CASSPGQELTDTQYF
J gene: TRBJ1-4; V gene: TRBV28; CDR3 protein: CASSFWPEGEKLFF
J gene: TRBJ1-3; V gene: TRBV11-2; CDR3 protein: CASMESRGDTIYF
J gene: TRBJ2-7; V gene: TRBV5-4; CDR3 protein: CASSLDIAYEQYF
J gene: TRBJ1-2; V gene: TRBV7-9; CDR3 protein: CASSPHRVGGYTF
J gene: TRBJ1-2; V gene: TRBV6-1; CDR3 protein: CASRRDGNYGYTF
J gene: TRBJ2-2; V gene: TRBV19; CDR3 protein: CASSREYSGELFF
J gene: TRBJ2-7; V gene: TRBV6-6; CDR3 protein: CASYLDTAYEQYF
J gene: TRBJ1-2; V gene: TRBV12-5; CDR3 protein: CASGLETGFYGYTF
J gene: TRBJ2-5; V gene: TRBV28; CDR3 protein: CASRLSGGDETQYF
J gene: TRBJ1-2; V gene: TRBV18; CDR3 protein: CASSPGTGEGYTF
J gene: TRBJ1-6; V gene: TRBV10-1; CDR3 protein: CASIFSALHF
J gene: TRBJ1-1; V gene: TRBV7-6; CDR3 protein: CASSLGGTGGTEAFF
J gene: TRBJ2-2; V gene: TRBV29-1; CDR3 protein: CSVERRRGGELFF
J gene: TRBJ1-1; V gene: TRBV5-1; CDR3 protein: CASSLPGTFTEAFF
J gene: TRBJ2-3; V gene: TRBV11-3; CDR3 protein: CASSSGGYTDTQYF
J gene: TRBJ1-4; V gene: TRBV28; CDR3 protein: CATHLSAGEKLFF
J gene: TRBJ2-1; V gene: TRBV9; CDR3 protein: CASSVGGTVNEQFF
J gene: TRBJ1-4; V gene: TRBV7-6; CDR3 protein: CASSLSRFFEEKLFF
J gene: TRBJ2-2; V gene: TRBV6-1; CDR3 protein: CASTVRQASTGELFF
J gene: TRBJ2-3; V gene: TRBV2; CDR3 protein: CASSRLEAGRDTQYF
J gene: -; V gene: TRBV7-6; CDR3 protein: CASSSHQDRVDEQYF